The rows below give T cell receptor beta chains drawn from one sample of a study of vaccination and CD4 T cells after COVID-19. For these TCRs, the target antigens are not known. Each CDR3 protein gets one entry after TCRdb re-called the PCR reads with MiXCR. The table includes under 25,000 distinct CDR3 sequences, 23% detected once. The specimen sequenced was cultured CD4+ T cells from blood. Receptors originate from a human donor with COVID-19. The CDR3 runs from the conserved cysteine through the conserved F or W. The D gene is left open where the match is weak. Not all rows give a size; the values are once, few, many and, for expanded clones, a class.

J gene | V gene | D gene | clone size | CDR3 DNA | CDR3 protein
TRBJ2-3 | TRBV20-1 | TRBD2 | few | TGCAGTGCTAGGGCCATAGCGGGGGGTAGGACAGATACGCAGTATTTT | CSARAIAGGRTDTQYF
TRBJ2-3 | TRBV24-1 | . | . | TGTGCCACCAGTGTTTCTGGGACAGATACGCAGTATTTT | CATSVSGTDTQYF
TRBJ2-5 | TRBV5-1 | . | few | TGCGCCAGCAGCTTTACGGCGGCAGAGACCCAGTACTTC | CASSFTAAETQYF
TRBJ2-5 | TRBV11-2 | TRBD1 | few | TGTGCCAGCAGCTTAGCGGGCGGACAGGGGGCTCTAGAAGAGACCCAGTACTTC | CASSLAGGQGALEETQYF
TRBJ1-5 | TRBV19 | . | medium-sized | TGTGCCAGTAGTCCACCGGGACGGAGTCGCAATCAGCCCCAGCATTTT | CASSPPGRSRNQPQHF
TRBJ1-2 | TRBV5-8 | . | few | TGTGCCAGCACGTTAACAGGGAGCGGGTATGGCTACACCTTC | CASTLTGSGYGYTF
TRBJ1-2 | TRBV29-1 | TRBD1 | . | TGCAGCGTTGGGACAGGGGCAAACTATGGCTACACCTTC | CSVGTGANYGYTF
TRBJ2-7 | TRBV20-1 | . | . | TGCAGTGCTAGAGGAGAGCCGCGAAGCTCCTACGAGCAGTACTTC | CSARGEPRSSYEQYF
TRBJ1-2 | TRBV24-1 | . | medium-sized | TGTGCCACCGCCGGGACGTCCTATGGCTACACCTTC | CATAGTSYGYTF
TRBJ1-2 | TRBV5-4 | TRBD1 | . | TGTGCCAGCAGCTCCCAGGGGGCACGTGGCTACACCTTC | CASSSQGARGYTF
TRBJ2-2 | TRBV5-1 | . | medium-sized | TGCGCCAGCAGCTTGGTAGGGACGAACACCGGGGAGCTGTTTTTT | CASSLVGTNTGELFF
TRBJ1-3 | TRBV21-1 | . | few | TGTGCCAGCAGCTCGGGGCGCTCTGGAAACACCATATATTTT | CASSSGRSGNTIYF
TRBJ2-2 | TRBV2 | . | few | TGTGCCAGCAGTTGGGACATCACCGGGGAGCTGTTTTTT | CASSWDITGELFF
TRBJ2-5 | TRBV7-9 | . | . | TGTGCCAGCAGCCCCCCCCGACAGATGGAGACCCTGTACTTC | CASSPPRQMETLYF
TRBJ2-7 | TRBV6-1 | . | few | TGTGCCAGCAGCACACAAGACAGGACCTACGAGCAGTACTTC | CASSTQDRTYEQYF
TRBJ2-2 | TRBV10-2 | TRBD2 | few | TGCGCCAGCAGACGCGGGTCTAGCGGGAACACCGGGGAGCTGTTTTTT | CASRRGSSGNTGELFF
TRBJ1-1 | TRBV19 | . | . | TGTGCCACAAAGAACAGGGTCAACACTGAAGCTTTCTTT | CATKNRVNTEAFF
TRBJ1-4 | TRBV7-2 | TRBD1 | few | TGTGCCAGCAGCTCCGACAGGGGTTTGGAAAAACTGTTTTTT | CASSSDRGLEKLFF
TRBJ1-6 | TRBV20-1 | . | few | TGCAGTGCCACGGACACAGATAATTCACCCCTCCACTTT | CSATDTDNSPLHF
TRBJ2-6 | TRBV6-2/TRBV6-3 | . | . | TGTGCCAGCACTACAGGGTGGGCCAACGTCCTGACTTTC | CASTTGWANVLTF
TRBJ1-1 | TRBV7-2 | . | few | TGTGCCAGCAGCGACACCAAAGGGACAAGAGCTTTCTTT | CASSDTKGTRAFF
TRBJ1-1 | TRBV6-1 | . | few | TGTGCCAGCAGTGTTTTCGAAGAGGCTGAAGCTTTCTTT | CASSVFEEAEAFF
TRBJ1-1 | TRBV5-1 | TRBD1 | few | TGCGCCAGCAGCGGGGGGACAGCGAACACTGAAGCTTTCTTT | CASSGGTANTEAFF
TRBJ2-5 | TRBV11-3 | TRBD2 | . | TGTGCCAGCAGCTTAGATCTAGCACTAGCGGGGGGCCGCCAAGAGACCCAGTACTTC | CASSLDLALAGGRQETQYF
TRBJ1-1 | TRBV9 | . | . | TGTGCCAGCAGCTTTGGACCGACAAACACTGAAGCTTTCTTT | CASSFGPTNTEAFF
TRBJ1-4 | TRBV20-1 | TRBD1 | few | TGCAGTGCTAGAGTTCGGGGACAGGGGAATGAAAAACTGTTTTTT | CSARVRGQGNEKLFF
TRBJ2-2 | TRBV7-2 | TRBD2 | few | TGTGCCAGCAGCTTAGGTGGGCTAGCGGGGTTTTCCGGGGAGCTGTTTTTT | CASSLGGLAGFSGELFF
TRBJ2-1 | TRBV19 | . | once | TGTGCCAGTAGTATTTTATCTAGCTCCTACAATGAGCAGTTCTTC | CASSILSSSYNEQFF
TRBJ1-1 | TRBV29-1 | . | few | TGCAGCGGAGGGACCGGGAAAGGGAACACTGAAGCTTTCTTT | CSGGTGKGNTEAFF
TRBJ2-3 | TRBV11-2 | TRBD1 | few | TGTGCCAGCAGCTTTCGACAGGGGCCGCAGTATTTT | CASSFRQGPQYF
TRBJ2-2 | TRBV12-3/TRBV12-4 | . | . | TGTGCCAGCAGCGGTGTCCTTCCCTCGGGCACCGGGGAGCTGTTTTTT | CASSGVLPSGTGELFF
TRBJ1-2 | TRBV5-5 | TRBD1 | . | TGTGCCAGCAGCTTGTCCGGGACAGGGTATGGCTACACCTTC | CASSLSGTGYGYTF
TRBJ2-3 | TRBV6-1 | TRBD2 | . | TGTGCCAGCAGAAAACTAGCGGGGGCCACAGATACGCAGTATTTT | CASRKLAGATDTQYF
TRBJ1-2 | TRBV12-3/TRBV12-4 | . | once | TGTGCCAGCAGTTTTTCGGTGGTTCGGAACTATGGCTACACCTTC | CASSFSVVRNYGYTF
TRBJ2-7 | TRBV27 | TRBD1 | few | TGTGCCAGCATGGGGACAGGGATTAAGCAGTACTTC | CASMGTGIKQYF
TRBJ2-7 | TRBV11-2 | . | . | TGTGCCAGCAGCGATACTAGAAGTGGTTACGAGCAGTACTTC | CASSDTRSGYEQYF
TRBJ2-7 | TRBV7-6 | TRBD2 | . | TGTGCCAGCAGCTTAGCCGAGCGGGGGTTCTCCTACGAGCAGTACTTC | CASSLAERGFSYEQYF
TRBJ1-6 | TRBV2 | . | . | TGTGCCAGCAATCTCCAGGGGAATTCACCCCTCCACTTT | CASNLQGNSPLHF
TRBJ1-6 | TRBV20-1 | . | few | TGCAGTGCCCAAGGGGGTTCACCCCTCCACTTT | CSAQGGSPLHF
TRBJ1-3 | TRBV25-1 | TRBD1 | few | TGTGCCAGCAGTGCCCTCGGGACAGTGGGAAACACCATATATTTT | CASSALGTVGNTIYF
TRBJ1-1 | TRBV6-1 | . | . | TGTGCCAGCAGCCGGGCTCTGGGTCGAGGGACTAACACTGAAGCTTTCTTT | CASSRALGRGTNTEAFF
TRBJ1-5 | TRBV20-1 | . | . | TGCAGTGCTAGAGATTTCGGTGGGTCGGGCAATCAGCCCCGGCATTTT | CSARDFGGSGNQPRHF
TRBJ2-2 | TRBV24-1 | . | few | TGTGCCACCAGTGATTTGAAGGGCAGAGTGAACACCGGGGAGCTGTTTTTT | CATSDLKGRVNTGELFF
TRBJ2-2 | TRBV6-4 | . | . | TGTGCCAGCAGACCTGGGGCGGAGACCGGGGAGCTGTTTTTT | CASRPGAETGELFF
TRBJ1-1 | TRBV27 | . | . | TGTGCCAGCAGACCTTACGGGAACACTGAAGCTTTCTTT | CASRPYGNTEAFF
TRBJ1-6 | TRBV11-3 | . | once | TGTGCCAGCAGCTTAGGGGTGGAGAAAGGACCTAATTCATCCCTCCACTTT | CASSLGVEKGPNSSLHF
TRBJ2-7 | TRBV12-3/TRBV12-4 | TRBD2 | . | TGTGCCAGCAGTTTCTGGAGAGCGGGGGGCTCCTACGAGCAGTACTTC | CASSFWRAGGSYEQYF
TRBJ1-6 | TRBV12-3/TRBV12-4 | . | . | TGTGCCAGCAGTCAGGACAGCGAAAATTCACCCCTCCACTTT | CASSQDSENSPLHF
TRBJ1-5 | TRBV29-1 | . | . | TGCAGCGTTGATGGGGGGCCCGGCAATCAGCCCCAGCATTTT | CSVDGGPGNQPQHF
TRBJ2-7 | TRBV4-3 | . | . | TGCGCCAGCAGCCAAGATCGGGTCAGCTCCTACGAGCAGTACTTC | CASSQDRVSSYEQYF